This is a list of T cell receptor beta chains from one sample in a study of cytomegalovirus exposure and HLA in healthy donors. The data were produced by immunoSEQ multiplex PCR, yet TCRdb's version contains in-frame clones alone and is incomplete. The table shows more than 90,000 clones, with around 77% occurring only once. Sequences were obtained from PBMCs. The receptors come from a man aged 25 to 40 in good health and CMV-seronegative. CDR3s include the opening cysteine and the closing phenylalanine or tryptophan. Each record gives: clone size, V gene, J gene, CDR3 length, D gene, CDR3 protein, CDR3 DNA. D genes are given only for firm matches. Some rows mark clone size as missing; the rest say once, few, many or name a class of expanded clone.

NA	TRBV5-6	TRBJ1-5	18	NA	CASSRRQGTIGGRQPQHF	TGTGCCAGCAGCCGGCGGCAGGGTACGATCGGCGGTCGGCAGCCCCAGCATTTT
NA	TRBV7-9	TRBJ1-1	14	NA	CASSLVQSNTEAFF	TGTGCCAGCAGCTTAGTTCAGTCGAACACTGAAGCTTTCTTT
NA	TRBV9	TRBJ2-2	12	NA	CASSPNTGELFF	TGTGCCAGCAGCCCTAACACCGGGGAGCTGTTTTTT
few	TRBV5-1	TRBJ1-1	13	NA	CASSFLENTEAFF	TGCGCCAGCAGCTTTTTAGAGAACACTGAAGCTTTCTTT
NA	TRBV5-1	TRBJ2-5	14	NA	CASSLAGSRETQYF	TGCGCCAGCAGCTTGGCCGGTAGCCGGGAGACCCAGTACTTC
few	TRBV5-1	TRBJ2-3	15	TRBD1	CASSLGQGATDTQYF	TGCGCCAGCAGCTTGGGACAGGGGGCGACAGATACGCAGTATTTT
NA	TRBV5-4	TRBJ2-1	16	TRBD2	CASSFIPSGMGNEQFF	TGTGCCAGCAGCTTTATTCCTAGCGGGATGGGGAATGAGCAGTTCTTC
NA	TRBV6-5	TRBJ2-3	15	NA	CASSYSSLVRGTQYF	TGTGCCAGCAGTTACTCGAGTCTAGTAAGGGGTACGCAGTATTTT
NA	TRBV4-1	TRBJ1-4	17	NA	CASSLALTGSTNEKLFF	TGCGCCAGCAGCCTCGCCCTTACAGGGTCAACTAATGAAAAACTGTTTTTT
NA	TRBV7-8	TRBJ1-5	19	TRBD1	CASSLRPGQDGVWNQPQHF	TGTGCCAGCAGCCTTAGACCGGGACAGGATGGGGTATGGAATCAGCCCCAGCATTTT
once	TRBV5-1	TRBJ1-1	15	NA	CASSLGQVQNTEAFF	TGCGCCAGCAGCTTGGGGCAGGTACAGAACACTGAAGCTTTCTTT
NA	TRBV7-6	TRBJ1-2	14	TRBD1	CASSLGTGADGYTF	TGTGCCAGCAGCTTGGGGACAGGGGCCGATGGCTACACCTTC
NA	TRBV13	TRBJ2-7	15	TRBD1	CASSLEGTGGGEQYF	TGTGCCAGCAGCTTAGAGGGGACAGGGGGTGGCGAGCAGTACTTC
few	TRBV4-3	TRBJ2-2	16	NA	CASSQDPDLNTGELFF	TGCGCCAGCAGCCAAGATCCAGATTTGAACACCGGGGAGCTGTTTTTT
NA	TRBV11-1	TRBJ2-1	16	NA	CASSLSPKGILNEQFF	TGTGCCAGCAGCTTAAGCCCGAAGGGGATACTCAATGAGCAGTTCTTC
NA	TRBV10-3	TRBJ2-5	15	TRBD1	CAIRADRGQAETQYF	TGTGCCATCAGAGCGGACAGGGGGCAGGCAGAGACCCAGTACTTC
NA	TRBV9	TRBJ2-3	15	NA	CASSVAKGRRDTQYF	TGTGCCAGCAGCGTAGCTAAGGGGCGGAGAGATACGCAGTATTTT
NA	TRBV9	TRBJ2-3	14	NA	CASSVGGDTDTQYF	TGTGCCAGCAGCGTAGGCGGGGACACAGATACGCAGTATTTT
NA	TRBV7-2	TRBJ1-4	15	NA	CASSLAPTTNEKLFF	TGTGCCAGCAGCTTAGCTCCAACAACTAATGAAAAACTGTTTTTT
NA	TRBV11-3	TRBJ2-3	13	TRBD2	CASSPERGDTQYF	TGTGCCAGCAGCCCCGAGCGGGGAGATACGCAGTATTTT
NA	TRBV11-2	TRBJ1-2	13	NA	CASSLEYSYGYTF	TGTGCCAGCAGCTTAGAATACAGCTATGGCTACACCTTC
NA	TRBV6-6	TRBJ1-5	15	NA	CASSTGLISNQPQHF	TGTGCCAGCAGTACAGGGTTAATTAGCAATCAGCCCCAGCATTTT
few	TRBV7-2	TRBJ1-5	13	NA	CASSSDRSQPQHF	TGTGCCAGCAGCTCGGACAGATCTCAGCCCCAGCATTTT
NA	TRBV2	TRBJ2-7	14	TRBD1	CASRRTGVNYEQYF	TGTGCCAGCAGACGAACAGGGGTCAACTACGAGCAGTACTTC
NA	TRBV2	TRBJ2-5	16	TRBD1	CASSEGTGGSRETQYF	TGTGCCAGCAGTGAAGGGACAGGGGGTAGCAGGGAGACCCAGTACTTC
NA	TRBV9	TRBJ1-2	14	TRBD1	CASSPGTGNYGYTF	TGTGCCAGCAGCCCCGGGACAGGGAACTATGGCTACACCTTC
once	TRBV9	TRBJ2-7	16	NA	CASSDPPTADDYEQYF	TGTGCCAGCAGCGACCCCCCTACTGCGGATGACTACGAGCAGTACTTC
NA	TRBV6-1	TRBJ1-5	14	NA	CASRQTQGGQPQHF	TGTGCCAGCAGGCAAACACAGGGCGGTCAGCCCCAGCATTTT
NA	TRBV7-2	TRBJ1-2	13	NA	CASSFDRNYGYTF	TGTGCCAGCAGCTTCGACAGGAACTATGGCTACACCTTC
once	TRBV4-2	TRBJ1-2	15	NA	CASSQDLGRNYGYTF	TGTGCCAGCAGCCAAGATTTGGGCAGAAACTATGGCTACACCTTC
NA	TRBV5-6	TRBJ1-2	17	TRBD1	CASSPGAGGWIVGGYTF	TGTGCCAGCAGCCCCGGGGCAGGGGGCTGGATAGTAGGTGGCTACACCTTC
once	TRBV5-1	TRBJ1-5	14	NA	CASSLGGYNQPQHF	TGCGCCAGCAGCCTAGGGGGTTATAATCAGCCCCAGCATTTT
NA	TRBV9	TRBJ2-5	16	TRBD1	CASSFPRQGGEETQYF	TGTGCCAGCAGCTTCCCCCGACAGGGCGGAGAAGAGACCCAGTACTTC
NA	TRBV29-1	TRBJ2-3	14	NA	CSGRRQVILDTQYF	TGCAGCGGAAGAAGACAGGTCATACTGGATACGCAGTATTTT
NA	TRBV6-6	TRBJ1-5	15	TRBD1	CASSPLDRANQPQHF	TGTGCCAGCAGTCCCCTGGACAGGGCGAATCAGCCCCAGCATTTT
NA	TRBV13	TRBJ2-6	19	TRBD1	CASSTPGQGVLSGANVLTF	TGTGCCAGCAGCACACCGGGACAGGGGGTACTCTCTGGGGCCAACGTCCTGACTTTC
NA	TRBV10-3	TRBJ1-1	14	NA	CAISESMGHTEAFF	TGTGCCATCAGTGAGTCTATGGGGCACACTGAAGCTTTCTTT
NA	TRBV19	TRBJ2-7	14	NA	CASSMGQGVYEQYF	TGTGCCAGTAGTATGGGGCAAGGAGTTTACGAGCAGTACTTC
NA	TRBV10-3	TRBJ2-2	14	TRBD1	CAGRTGASTGELFF	TGTGCCGGAAGGACAGGGGCGAGCACCGGGGAGCTGTTTTTT
few	TRBV5-1	TRBJ2-6	18	NA	CASSPRLVTGLGANVLTF	TGCGCCAGCAGCCCAAGACTAGTGACAGGGCTTGGGGCCAACGTCCTGACTTTC
NA	TRBV6-5	TRBJ1-4	14	NA	CASSNRALEEKLFF	TGTGCCAGCAGTAACAGGGCGCTGGAGGAAAAACTGTTTTTT
once	TRBV19	TRBJ2-1	15	TRBD2	CATGTSGSLYNEQFF	TGTGCCACCGGGACTAGCGGGAGCCTCTACAATGAGCAGTTCTTC
few	TRBV5-6	TRBJ1-4	16	TRBD1	CASSSRTGRGDEKLFF	TGTGCCAGCAGCTCCCGGACAGGGAGGGGAGATGAAAAACTGTTTTTT
NA	TRBV7-3	TRBJ2-1	13	TRBD2	CASSSGLADEQFF	TGTGCCAGCAGCTCCGGACTAGCGGATGAGCAGTTCTTC
NA	TRBV7-7	TRBJ2-5	13	TRBD2	CASSVLAEETQYF	TGTGCCAGCAGCGTTCTAGCGGAAGAGACCCAGTACTTC
NA	TRBV6-6	TRBJ1-1	13	NA	CASSYSGGTEAFF	TGTGCCAGCAGTTACTCAGGGGGCACTGAAGCTTTCTTT